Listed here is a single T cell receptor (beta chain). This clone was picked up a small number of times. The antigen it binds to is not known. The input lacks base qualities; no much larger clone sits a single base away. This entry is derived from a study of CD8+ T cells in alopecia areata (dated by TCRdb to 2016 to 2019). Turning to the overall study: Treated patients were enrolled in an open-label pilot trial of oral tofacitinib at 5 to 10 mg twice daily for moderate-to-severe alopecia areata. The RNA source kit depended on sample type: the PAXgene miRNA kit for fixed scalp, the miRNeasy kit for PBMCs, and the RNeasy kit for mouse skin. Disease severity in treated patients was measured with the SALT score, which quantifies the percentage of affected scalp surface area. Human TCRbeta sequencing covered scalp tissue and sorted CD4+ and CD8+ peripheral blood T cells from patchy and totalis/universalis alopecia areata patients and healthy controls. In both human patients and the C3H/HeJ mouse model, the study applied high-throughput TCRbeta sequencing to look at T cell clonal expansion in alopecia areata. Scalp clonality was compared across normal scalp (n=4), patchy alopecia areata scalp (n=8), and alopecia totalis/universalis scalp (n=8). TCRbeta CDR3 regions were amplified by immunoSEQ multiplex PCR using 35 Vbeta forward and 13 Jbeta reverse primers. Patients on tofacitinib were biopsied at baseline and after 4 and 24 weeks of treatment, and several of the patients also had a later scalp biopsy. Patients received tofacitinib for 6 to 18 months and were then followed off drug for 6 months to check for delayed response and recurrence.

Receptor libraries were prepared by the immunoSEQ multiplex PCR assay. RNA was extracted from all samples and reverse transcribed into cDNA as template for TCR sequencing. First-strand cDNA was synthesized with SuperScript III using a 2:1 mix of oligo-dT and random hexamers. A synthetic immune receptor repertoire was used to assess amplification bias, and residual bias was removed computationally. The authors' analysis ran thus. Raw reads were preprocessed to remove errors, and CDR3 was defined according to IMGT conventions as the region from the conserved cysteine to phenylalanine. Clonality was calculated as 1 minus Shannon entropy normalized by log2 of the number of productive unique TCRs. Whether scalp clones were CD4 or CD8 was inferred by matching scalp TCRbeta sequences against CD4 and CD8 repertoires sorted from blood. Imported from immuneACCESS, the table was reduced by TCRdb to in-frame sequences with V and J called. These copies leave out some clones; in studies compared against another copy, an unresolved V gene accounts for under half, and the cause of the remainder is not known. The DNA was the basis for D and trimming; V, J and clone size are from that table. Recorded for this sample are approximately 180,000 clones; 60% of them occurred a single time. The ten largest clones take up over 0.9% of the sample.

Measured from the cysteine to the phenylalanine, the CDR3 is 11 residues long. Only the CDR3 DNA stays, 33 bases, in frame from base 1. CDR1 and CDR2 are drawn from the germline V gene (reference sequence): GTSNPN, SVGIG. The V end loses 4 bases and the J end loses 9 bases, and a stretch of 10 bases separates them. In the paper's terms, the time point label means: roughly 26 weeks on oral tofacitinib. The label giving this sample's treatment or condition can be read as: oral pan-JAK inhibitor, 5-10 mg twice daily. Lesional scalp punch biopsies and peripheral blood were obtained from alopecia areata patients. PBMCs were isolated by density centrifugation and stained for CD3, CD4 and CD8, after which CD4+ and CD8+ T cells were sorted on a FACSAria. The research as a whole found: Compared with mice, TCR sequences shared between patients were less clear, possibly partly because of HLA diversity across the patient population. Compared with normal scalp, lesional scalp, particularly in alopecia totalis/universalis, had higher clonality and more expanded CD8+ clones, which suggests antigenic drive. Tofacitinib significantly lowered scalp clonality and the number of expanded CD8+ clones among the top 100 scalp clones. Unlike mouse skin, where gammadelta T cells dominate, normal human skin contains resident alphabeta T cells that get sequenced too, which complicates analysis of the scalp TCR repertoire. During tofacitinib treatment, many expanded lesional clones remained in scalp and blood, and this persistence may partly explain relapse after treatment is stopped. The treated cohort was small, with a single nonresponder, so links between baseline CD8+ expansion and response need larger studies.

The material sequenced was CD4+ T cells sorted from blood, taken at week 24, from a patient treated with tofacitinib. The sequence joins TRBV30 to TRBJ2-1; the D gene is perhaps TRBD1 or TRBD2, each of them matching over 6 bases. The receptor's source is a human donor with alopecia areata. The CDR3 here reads CAWTSGAEQFF. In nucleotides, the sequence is TGTGCCTGGACATCGGGGGCTGAGCAGTTCTTC. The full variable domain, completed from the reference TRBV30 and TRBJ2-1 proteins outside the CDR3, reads SQTIHQWPATLVQPVGSPLSLECTVEGTSNPNLYWYRQAAGRGLQLLFYSVGIGQISSEVPQNLSASRPQDRQFILSSKKLLLSDSGFYLCAWTSGAEQFFGPGTRLTVL.